The T cell receptor beta chain under discussion was sequenced for a study of T cells in Graves' hyperthyroidism and ophthalmopathy. RNA transcripts gave rise to amplified TCR beta CDR3 regions. The primer set for the first-round RT-PCR of the TCR CDR3 was HTBI. TCRdb re-derived calls from the multiplex PCR reads in MiXCR, one entry per CDR3 protein. This sample has about 460,000 distinct CDR3 sequences, with 20% to 25% found just once. A patient was excluded if there was uncontrolled infection, other autoimmune disease, pregnancy or lactation. This clonotype was detected only a few times. V was trimmed by 0 bases and J by 1 base, leaving 6 bases between them. Germline V gene data show CDR1 as SQVTM and CDR2 as ANQGSEA. The CDR3 covers 13 residues.

Input material: blood. This chain joins TRBV29-1 and TRBJ2-5; D unclear. The receptor comes from a woman in her seventies with Graves' ophthalmopathy. CDR3 sequence (DNA): TGCAGCGTTGAAGACACCTCCCAAGAGACCCAGTACTTC. It yields the protein CSVEDTSQETQYF. The full variable domain, completed using reference TRBV29-1 and TRBJ2-5, is SAVISQKPSRDICQRGTSLTIQCQVDSQVTMMFWYRQQPGQSLTLIATANQGSEATYESGFVIDKFPISRPNLTFSTLTVSNMSPEDSSIYLCSVEDTSQETQYFGPGTRLLVL.